This TCR beta chain was sequenced in a study of graft-versus-host responses after intestinal transplantation. Study-level information: Every transplant recipient was induced with anti-thymocyte globulin, then maintained on tacrolimus and steroids for 2 to 4 years. Overall study findings and caveats: The authors found GvH clones in recipient marrow, some appearing first in ileum or blood.

Note on this clone: Its antigen is unknown.

The CDR3 contains 13 residues. This table comes from immunoSEQ multiplex PCR, and its TCRdb copy is limited to in-frame clones, with some not included. The sample includes about 5,000 clones, 70% to 85% seen only once; the top ten take about 35%. This sequence was found in a human patient who received an intestinal transplant, so some T cells may come from the graft donor. The specimen comprised PBMCs, sampled roughly 320 days after intestinal transplant. The chain couples TRBV21-1 to TRBJ2-5; the DNA was not used to check the table's D call, TRBD1. TRBV21-1 is described as a pseudogene. The CDR3 DNA is TGTGCCAGCAGTGAACACCAGGAAGAGACCCAGTACTTC. Amino acid sequence: CASSEHQEETQYF.